Listed here are 10 T cell receptor beta chains from one sample, sequenced in a study of OX40 agonist ivuxolimab in advanced cancers. The assay was immunoSEQ multiplex PCR, and TCRdb's table has in-frame clones only and misses some. Among 65,000 to 95,000 clones listed, roughly 90% were seen once. Source: CD4+ or CD8+ T cells sorted from blood, taken in a trial of the OX40 agonist ivuxolimab. These receptor sequences come from an adult with an advanced solid tumor such as melanoma, head and neck, liver or kidney cancer.

The gene calls are TRBV10-3 and TRBJ2-2; the match to TRBD1 covers 8 bases. The CDR3 is made up of 14 amino acids. Germline CDR1 ENHRY, CDR2 SYGVKD. J lost 5 bases, V lost 6 bases, and 5 bases had no gene match. The CDR3 sequence is CAIRRDRLTGELFF. In nucleotides, the CDR3 is TGTGCCATCAGACGGGACAGGCTGACCGGGGAGCTGTTTTTT.

This chain connects TRBV5-6 to TRBJ2-5, with D maybe TRBD1 (7 bases). Trimming removed 0 bases from V and 13 bases from J, with 16 bases in between. CDR1 and CDR2 from the germline V gene are SGHDT and YYEEEE. The CDR3 length is 13 residues. CDR3 region: CASSLGQGHSGYF. The CDR3 DNA sequence: TGTGCCAGCAGCTTGGGACAGGGCCATAGCGGGTACTTC.

The chain recombines TRBV5-4 with TRBJ2-7; D unclear. Germline V gene data show CDR1 as SGHNT and CDR2 as YYREEE (reference sequence). The V and J ends lost 0 bases and 5 bases respectively, with 9 bases between them. CDR3 length equals 13 residues. CDR3 coding DNA: TGTGCCAGCAGCTTGGAGAGCCTTCACGAGCAGTACTTC. Translating gives CASSLESLHEQYF.

This clone was observed a few times. This sequence joins TRBV7-2 and TRBJ1-1; 10 nucleotides agree with TRBD1. Germline V lookup: CDR1 SGHTA, CDR2 FQGNSA. Trimming removed 5 bases from V and 5 bases from J; junction bases left unmatched: 2. The CDR3 runs to 13 residues. The CDR3 sequence is CASSRDRGTEAFF. The CDR3 nucleotides read TGTGCCAGCAGCCGGGACAGGGGAACTGAAGCTTTCTTT.

This chain joins TRBV7-3 and TRBJ1-1; 9 bases match TRBD1. This CDR3 has 13 residues. CDR1 SGHTA and CDR2 FQGTGA come from the germline V gene. After removal of 11 bases from V and 1 base from J, the junction contained 5 bases not matched to a gene. The CDR3 reads CAGDRASNTEAFF. The CDR3 DNA sequence: TGTGCCGGGGACAGGGCATCGAACACTGAAGCTTTCTTT.

The chain recombines TRBV6-5 with TRBJ1-6; maybe TRBD1 (6 bases). This CDR3 spans 14 amino acids. The germline CDR1 and CDR2 sequences are MNHEY and SVGAGI. The V and J ends lost 5 bases and 7 bases respectively, with 12 bases between them. CDR3 sequence (DNA): TGTGCCAGCAGTCGACAGGTCTTCAATTCACCCCTCCACTTT. This sequence encodes CASSRQVFNSPLHF.

The V gene is TRBV2, the J gene TRBJ2-7, with 12 bases matching TRBD1. V lost 5 bases, J lost 7 bases, and 9 bases stayed unmatched. Germline CDR1 and CDR2: SNHLY and FYNNEI. The CDR3 runs to 15 residues. CDR3 coding DNA: TGTGCCAGCAGTATACCGGGACAGGGGGCCGGGGAGCAGTACTTC. Its protein is CASSIPGQGAGEQYF.

The gene calls are TRBV7-3 and TRBJ2-1; 15 nucleotides match TRBD2. With V trimmed by 0 bases and J by 7 bases, 4 bases remained unmatched. Germline CDR1 is SGHTA and CDR2 is FQGTGA. CDR3 length: 17 residues. The DNA for the CDR3 is TGTGCCAGCAGCTTAACGTTAGGACTAGCGGGAGGGAATGAGCAGTTCTTC. It is translated as CASSLTLGLAGGNEQFF.

This rearrangement joins TRBV5-6 to TRBJ1-1; the D gene is possibly TRBD1 (5 bases). The ends were cut back, 1 base at V and 3 bases at J, with 13 bases in the middle. The CDR3 sequence is 15 residues long. The germline gives CDR1 SGHDT, CDR2 YYEEEE. DNA of the CDR3: TGTGCCAGCAGCTTGACCAGGGTATGGGACACTGAAGCTTTCTTT. This gives the protein CASSLTRVWDTEAFF.

The rearrangement joins TRBV10-3 to TRBJ1-6, with D possibly matching TRBD1 (5 bases). Germline assignment: CDR1 ENHRY and CDR2 SYGVKD. The CDR3 has 14 amino acids. Deletions cut 4 bases from V and 10 bases from J, with 14 bases between. Here the CDR3 DNA reads TGTGCCATCAGTGCTTTCCTTGAGGGGTCACCCCTCCACTTT. The encoded protein is CAISAFLEGSPLHF.